Listed here is a single TCR beta chain. Its antigen is not known. Unique molecular identifiers tagged the TCR beta cDNA libraries. There were 1 to 10 million T cells, and about 540,000 cDNA molecules came from them. One entry per CDR3 protein, called by TCRdb with MiXCR from the PCR reads. The sample shows about 400,000 distinct CDR3 sequences, approximately 38% of them seen only once. The data are from a study of post-analysis software for immune sequencing data. Whole-study results and caveats: TRBV5-6, TRBV5-1 and TRBV20-1 were among a few TRBV segments more frequent in patients than controls.

Germline CDR1 and CDR2: LGHNA and YNFKEQ. The CDR3 contains 16 residues. V was shortened by 0 bases and J by 8 bases, with 16 bases between the two germline ends. The clonotype comes from a girl aged 5-17 years with multiple sclerosis. V is TRBV4-2 and J is TRBJ1-4; unclear D gene. The sample was blood. This CDR3 reads CASSQDLGKLGEKLFF. Written as DNA, the CDR3 is TGTGCCAGCAGCCAAGATCTTGGAAAGTTGGGGGAAAAACTGTTTTTT.